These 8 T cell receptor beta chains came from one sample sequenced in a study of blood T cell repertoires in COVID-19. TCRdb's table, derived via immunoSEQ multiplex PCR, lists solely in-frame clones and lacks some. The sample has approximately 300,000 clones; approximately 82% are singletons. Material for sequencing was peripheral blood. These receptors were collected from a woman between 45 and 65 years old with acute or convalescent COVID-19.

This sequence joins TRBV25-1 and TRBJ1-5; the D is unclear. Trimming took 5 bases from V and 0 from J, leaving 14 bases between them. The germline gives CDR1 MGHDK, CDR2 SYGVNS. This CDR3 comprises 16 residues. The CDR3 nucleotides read TGTGCCAGCAGTCCAGGCGACGGTAATAGCAATCAGCCCCAGCATTTT. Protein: CASSPGDGNSNQPQHF.

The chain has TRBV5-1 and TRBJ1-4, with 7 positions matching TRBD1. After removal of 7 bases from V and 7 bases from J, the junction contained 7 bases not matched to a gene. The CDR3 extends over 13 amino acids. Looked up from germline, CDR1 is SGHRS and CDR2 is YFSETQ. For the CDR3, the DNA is TGCGCCAGCTCGAGGGGGCTTGGTGAAAAACTGTTTTTT. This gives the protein CASSRGLGEKLFF. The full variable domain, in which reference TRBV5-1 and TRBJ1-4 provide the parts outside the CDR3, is KAGVTQTPRYLIKTRGQQVTLSCSPISGHRSVSWYQQTPGQGLQFLFEYFSETQRNKGNFPGRFSGRQFSNSRSEMNVSTLELGDSALYLCASSRGLGEKLFFGSGTQLSVL.

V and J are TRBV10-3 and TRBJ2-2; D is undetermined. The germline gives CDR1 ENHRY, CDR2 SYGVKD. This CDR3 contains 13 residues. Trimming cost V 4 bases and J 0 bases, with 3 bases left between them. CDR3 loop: CAISATNTGELFF. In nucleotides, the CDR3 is TGTGCCATCAGTGCCACGAACACCGGGGAGCTGTTTTTT.

The chain's CDR3 is CASSENGGGQETQYF. Written as DNA, the CDR3 is TGTGCCAGCAGTGAGAACGGAGGAGGGCAAGAGACCCAGTACTTC. The chain uses TRBV2 and TRBJ2-5; D might be TRBD2 (6 bases). The CDR3 is made up of 15 amino acids. Germline V gene lookup returns CDR1 SNHLY and CDR2 FYNNEI. V gave up 3 bases and J gave up 2 bases, with 13 bases separating them.

The CDR3 protein is CASTPSLSTDTQYF. The CDR3 region has the DNA TGTGCCAGCACCCCCTCCCTGAGCACAGATACGCAGTATTTT. The genes are TRBV3-1 (or the pseudogene TRBV3-2) and TRBJ2-3; D is unresolved. CDR1 and CDR2 from the germline V gene are LGHDT and YNNKEL (reference sequence). The CDR3 extends over 14 amino acids. The germline V and J ends were trimmed by 7 bases and 0 bases, with 11 bases remaining between them.

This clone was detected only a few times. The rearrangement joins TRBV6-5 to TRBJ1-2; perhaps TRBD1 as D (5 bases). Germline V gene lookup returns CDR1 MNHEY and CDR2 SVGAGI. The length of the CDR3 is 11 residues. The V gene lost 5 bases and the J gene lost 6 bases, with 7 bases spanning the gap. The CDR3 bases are TGTGCCAGCAGTAGCAGGGATGGCTACACCTTC. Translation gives CASSSRDGYTF.

The CDR3 DNA reads TGTGCCAGCAGCCCAGCAGGGGGCTATGAGCAGTTCTTC. Translation gives CASSPAGGYEQFF. The chain is built from TRBV7-9 and TRBJ2-1, with 8 bases lining up with TRBD1. This CDR3 region has 13 residues. Germline loops: CDR1 SEHNR, CDR2 FQNEAQ (reference sequence). V shed 5 bases and J 8 bases; nucleotides not matched to a gene: 5.

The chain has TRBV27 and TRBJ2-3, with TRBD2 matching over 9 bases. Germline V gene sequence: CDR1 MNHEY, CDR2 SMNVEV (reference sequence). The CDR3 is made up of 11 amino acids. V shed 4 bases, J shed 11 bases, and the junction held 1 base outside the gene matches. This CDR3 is CASSSLAGQYF. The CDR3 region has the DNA TGTGCCAGCAGTTCACTAGCGGGGCAGTATTTT.